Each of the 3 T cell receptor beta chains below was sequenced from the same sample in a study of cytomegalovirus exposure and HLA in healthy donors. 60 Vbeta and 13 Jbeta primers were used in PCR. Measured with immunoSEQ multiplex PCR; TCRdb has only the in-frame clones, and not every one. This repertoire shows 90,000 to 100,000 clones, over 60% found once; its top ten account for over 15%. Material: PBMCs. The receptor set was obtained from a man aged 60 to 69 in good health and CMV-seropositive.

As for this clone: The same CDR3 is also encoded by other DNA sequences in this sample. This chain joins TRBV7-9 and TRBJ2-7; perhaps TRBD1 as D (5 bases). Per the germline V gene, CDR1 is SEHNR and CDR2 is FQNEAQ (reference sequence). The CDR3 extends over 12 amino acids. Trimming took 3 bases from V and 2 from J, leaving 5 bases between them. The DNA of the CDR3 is TGTGCCAGCAGCTTCAGGGCCTACGAGCAGTACTTC. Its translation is CASSFRAYEQYF.

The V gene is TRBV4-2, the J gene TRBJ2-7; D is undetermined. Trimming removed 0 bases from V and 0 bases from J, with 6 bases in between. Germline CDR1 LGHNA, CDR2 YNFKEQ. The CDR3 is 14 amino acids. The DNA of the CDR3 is TGTGCCAGCAGCCAAGATAGGAGCTCCTACGAGCAGTACTTC. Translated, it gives CASSQDRSSYEQYF.

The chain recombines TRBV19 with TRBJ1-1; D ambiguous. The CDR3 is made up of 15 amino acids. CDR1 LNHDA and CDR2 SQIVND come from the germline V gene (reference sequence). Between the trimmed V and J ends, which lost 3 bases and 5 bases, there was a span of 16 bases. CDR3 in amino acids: CASSIREVIRTEAFF. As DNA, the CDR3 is TGTGCCAGTAGTATTCGGGAGGTTATCAGGACTGAAGCTTTCTTT.